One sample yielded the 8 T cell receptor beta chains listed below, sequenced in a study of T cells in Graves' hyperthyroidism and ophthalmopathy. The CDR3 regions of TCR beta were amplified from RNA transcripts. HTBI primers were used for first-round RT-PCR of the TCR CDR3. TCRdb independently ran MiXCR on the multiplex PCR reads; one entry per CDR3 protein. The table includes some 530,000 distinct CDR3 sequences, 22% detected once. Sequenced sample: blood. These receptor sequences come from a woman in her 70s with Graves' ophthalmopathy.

In DNA, the CDR3 is TGTGCCAGCAGTTATGATAGGGACTTCTATGGCTACACCTTC. Amino acids: CASSYDRDFYGYTF. This rearrangement joins TRBV6-2 or TRBV6-3 to TRBJ1-2; D might be TRBD1 (5 bases). CDR1 MNHEY and CDR2 SVGEGT come from the germline V gene. CDR3 size: 14 residues. V was cut by 3 bases and J by 4 bases, with 12 bases left in between.

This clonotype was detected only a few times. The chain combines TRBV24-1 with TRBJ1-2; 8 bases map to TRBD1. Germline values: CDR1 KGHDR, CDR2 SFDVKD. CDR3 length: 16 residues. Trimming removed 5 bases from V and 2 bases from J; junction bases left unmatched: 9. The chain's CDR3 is CATSASNRGKNYGYTF. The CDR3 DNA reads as TGTGCCACCAGTGCCTCGAACAGGGGGAAAAACTATGGCTACACCTTC.

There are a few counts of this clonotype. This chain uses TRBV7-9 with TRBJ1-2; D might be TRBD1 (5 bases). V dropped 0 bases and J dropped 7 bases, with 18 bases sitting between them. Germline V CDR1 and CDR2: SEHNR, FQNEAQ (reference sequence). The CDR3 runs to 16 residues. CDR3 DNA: TGTGCCAGCAGCTTAGCCCAGGTTGACAGTCTCCGTGGCTACACCTTC. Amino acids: CASSLAQVDSLRGYTF.

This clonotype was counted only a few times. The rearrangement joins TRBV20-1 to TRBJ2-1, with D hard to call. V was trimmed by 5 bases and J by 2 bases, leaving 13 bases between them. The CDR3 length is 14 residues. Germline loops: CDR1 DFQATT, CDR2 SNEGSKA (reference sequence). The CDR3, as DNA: TGCAGTGCTCGTGACGTCTTAACCTACAATGAGCAGTTCTTC. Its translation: CSARDVLTYNEQFF.

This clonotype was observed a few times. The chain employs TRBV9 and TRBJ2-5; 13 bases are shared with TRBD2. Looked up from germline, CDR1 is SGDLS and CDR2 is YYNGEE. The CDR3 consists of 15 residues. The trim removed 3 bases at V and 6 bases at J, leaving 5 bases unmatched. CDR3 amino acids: CASSGTSGSLKTQYF. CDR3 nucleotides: TGTGCCAGCAGCGGGACTAGCGGGAGTTTAAAGACCCAGTACTTC.

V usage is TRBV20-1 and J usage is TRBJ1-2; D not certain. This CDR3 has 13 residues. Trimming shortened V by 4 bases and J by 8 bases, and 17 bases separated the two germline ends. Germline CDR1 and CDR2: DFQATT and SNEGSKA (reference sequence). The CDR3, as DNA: TGCAGTGCTACCGAAACGGGAAGATCCGGCTACACCTTC. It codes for CSATETGRSGYTF.

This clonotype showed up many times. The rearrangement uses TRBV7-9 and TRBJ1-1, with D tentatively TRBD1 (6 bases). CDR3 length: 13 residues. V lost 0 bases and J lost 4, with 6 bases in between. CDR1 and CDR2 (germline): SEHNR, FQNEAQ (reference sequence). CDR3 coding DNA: TGTGCCAGCAGCTTAGCGGGGGCCACTGAAGCTTTCTTT. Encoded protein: CASSLAGATEAFF.

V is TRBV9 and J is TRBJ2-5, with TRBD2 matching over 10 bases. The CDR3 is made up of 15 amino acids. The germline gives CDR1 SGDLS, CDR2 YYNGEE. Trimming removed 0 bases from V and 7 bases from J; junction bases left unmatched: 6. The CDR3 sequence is CASSVGASGSATQYF. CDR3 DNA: TGTGCCAGCAGCGTAGGGGCTAGCGGGAGCGCGACCCAGTACTTC.